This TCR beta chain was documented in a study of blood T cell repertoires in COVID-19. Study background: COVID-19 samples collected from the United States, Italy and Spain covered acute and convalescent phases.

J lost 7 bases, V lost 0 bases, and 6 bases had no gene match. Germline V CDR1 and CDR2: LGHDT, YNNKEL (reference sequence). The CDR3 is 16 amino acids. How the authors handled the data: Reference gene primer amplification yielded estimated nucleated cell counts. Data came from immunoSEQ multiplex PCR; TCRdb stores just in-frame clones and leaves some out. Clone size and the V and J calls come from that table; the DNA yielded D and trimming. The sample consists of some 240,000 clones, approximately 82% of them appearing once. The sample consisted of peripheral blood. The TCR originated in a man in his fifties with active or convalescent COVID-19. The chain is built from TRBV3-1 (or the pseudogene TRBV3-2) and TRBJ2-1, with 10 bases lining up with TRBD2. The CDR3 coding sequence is TGTGCCAGCAGCCAAGATTGGAGCGGGAGGGTAAATGAGCAGTTCTTC. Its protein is CASSQDWSGRVNEQFF.